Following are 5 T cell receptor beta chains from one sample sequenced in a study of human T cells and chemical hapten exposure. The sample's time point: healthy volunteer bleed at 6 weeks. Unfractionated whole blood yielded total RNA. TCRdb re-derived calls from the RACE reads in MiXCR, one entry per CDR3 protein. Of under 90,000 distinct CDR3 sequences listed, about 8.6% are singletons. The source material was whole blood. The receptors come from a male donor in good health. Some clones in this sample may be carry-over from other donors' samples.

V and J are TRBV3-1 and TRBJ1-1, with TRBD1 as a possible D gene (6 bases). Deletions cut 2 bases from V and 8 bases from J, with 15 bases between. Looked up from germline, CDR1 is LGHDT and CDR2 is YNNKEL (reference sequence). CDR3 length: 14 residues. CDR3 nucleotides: TGTGCCAGCAGCCAATCTCGGGGGCAGGCCGAAGCTTTCTTT. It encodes CASSQSRGQAEAFF.

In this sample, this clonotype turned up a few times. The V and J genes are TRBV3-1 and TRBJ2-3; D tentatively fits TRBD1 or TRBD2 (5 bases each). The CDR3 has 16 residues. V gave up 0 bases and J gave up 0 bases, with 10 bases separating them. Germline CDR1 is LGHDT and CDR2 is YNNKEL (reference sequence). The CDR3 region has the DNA TGTGCCAGCAGCCAAGATTGGGGGTCTAGCACAGATACGCAGTATTTT. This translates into CASSQDWGSSTDTQYF.

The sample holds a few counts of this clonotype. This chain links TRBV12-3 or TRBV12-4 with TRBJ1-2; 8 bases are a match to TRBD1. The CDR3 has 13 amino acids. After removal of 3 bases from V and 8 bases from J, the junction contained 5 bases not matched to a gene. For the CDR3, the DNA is TGTGCCAGCAGTTTTCAGGGGGCTAGCGGCTACACCTTC. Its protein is CASSFQGASGYTF.

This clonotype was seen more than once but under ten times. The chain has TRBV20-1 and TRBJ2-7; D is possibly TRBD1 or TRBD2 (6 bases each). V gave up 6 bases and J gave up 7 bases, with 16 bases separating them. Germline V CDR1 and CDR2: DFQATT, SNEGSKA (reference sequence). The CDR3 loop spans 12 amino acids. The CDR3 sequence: CSADEGGFEQYF. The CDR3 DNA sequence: TGCAGTGCCGATGAGGGGGGCTTTGAGCAGTACTTC.

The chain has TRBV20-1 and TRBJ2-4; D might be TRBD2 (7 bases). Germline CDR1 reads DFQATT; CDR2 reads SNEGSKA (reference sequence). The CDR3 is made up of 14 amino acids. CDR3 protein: CSAGAGEGKNIQYF. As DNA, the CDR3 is TGCAGCGCCGGGGCAGGGGAGGGCAAAAACATTCAGTACTTC.